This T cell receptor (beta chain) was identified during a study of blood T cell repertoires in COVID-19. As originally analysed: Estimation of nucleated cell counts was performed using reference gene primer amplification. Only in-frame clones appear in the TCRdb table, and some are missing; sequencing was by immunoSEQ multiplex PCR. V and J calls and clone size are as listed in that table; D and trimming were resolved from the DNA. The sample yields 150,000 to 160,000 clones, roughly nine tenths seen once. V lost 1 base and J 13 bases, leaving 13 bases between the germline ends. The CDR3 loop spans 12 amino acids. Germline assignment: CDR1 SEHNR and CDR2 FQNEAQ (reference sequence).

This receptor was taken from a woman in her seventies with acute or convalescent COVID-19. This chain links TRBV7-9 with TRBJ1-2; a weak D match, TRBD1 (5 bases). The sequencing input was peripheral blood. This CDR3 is CASSLETRGATF. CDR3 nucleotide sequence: TGTGCCAGCAGCTTAGAGACTAGAGGGGCCACCTTC.